This entry is about one T cell receptor (beta chain). Its antigen is currently unknown. Template amounts of about 270 ng DNA, tens of thousands of T cell genomes, were employed in unsorted PBMC replicate PCRs. The method was immunoSEQ multiplex PCR; TCRdb's version includes in-frame clones alone and lacks a portion of them. The data contain around 500,000 clones, around 75% of them seen just once; the ten biggest clones take up under 15%. The source of the sample is a study of shared clonotypes between healthy human individuals. The study's findings and limits: Among donors, clonotype sharing was expected to be affected by sequencing depth.

From germline, CDR1 is SNHLY and CDR2 FYNNEI. The CDR3 runs to 13 residues. Trimming removed 6 bases from V and 5 bases from J, with 10 bases in between. Donation came from healthy HIV-negative adults that had no recent acute infections or vaccinations. The chain couples TRBV2 to TRBJ2-2; maybe TRBD2 (5 bases). This sequence originates from a woman in her 40s in good health. Some clones in this sample may be carry-over from other donors' samples. The source material was PBMCs. The CDR3 bases are TGTGCCAGCAGGGGAGACCAAACCGGGGAGCTGTTTTTT. It encodes CASRGDQTGELFF.